The 8 T cell receptor beta chains given below trace back to one sample, sequenced in a study of spatial heterogeneity in lung cancer. Study observations and caveats: One measure, the expanded intratumoral alpha and beta TCR count, tracked tumor mutation counts.

Documented time point: sample taken at primary tumor resection. No cognate antigen is known for these TCRs. TCRdb itself ran the 5' RACE reads through MiXCR, one entry per CDR3 protein. The sample lists several thousand distinct CDR3 sequences, roughly 13% seen once, with around 15% in the top ten. The sample was lung tumor tissue, taken at surgery. All receptors derive from a male donor with early-stage non-small cell lung cancer.

This clonotype has more than one count but fewer than ten. This chain uses TRBV7-2 with TRBJ2-7, with 9 bases aligning to TRBD2. Germline-derived CDR1 and CDR2 are SGHTA and FQGNSA. This CDR3 is built from 15 residues. V lost 3 bases and J lost 2; bases outside the gene matches: 5. CDR3 DNA: TGTGCCAGCAGCTTCGTAGCGGGAGCGGCCTACGAGCAGTACTTC. This translates into CASSFVAGAAYEQYF.

By its share, this clonotype is medium-sized (0.01 to 0.1%). The V gene is TRBV24-1, the J gene TRBJ2-5; D is ambiguous. The CDR3 length is 12 residues. In germline, CDR1 is KGHDR, CDR2 SFDVKD. V shed 9 bases and J shed 2 bases, with 9 bases lying between them. The DNA for the CDR3 is TGTGCCACCGCCGGTGAACAAGAGACCCAGTACTTC. Residues: CATAGEQETQYF.

Sample share makes this clonotype medium-sized (0.01 to 0.1%). V usage is TRBV20-1 and J usage is TRBJ1-1; a weak D match, TRBD1 (5 bases). Germline assignment: CDR1 DFQATT and CDR2 SNEGSKA (reference sequence). The CDR3 has 14 residues. With 6 bases removed from V and 4 bases from J, the gap between germline ends came to 18 bases. The CDR3 sequence is CSAFVSGGGTEAFF. CDR3 nucleotides: TGCAGTGCCTTCGTGAGCGGGGGAGGCACTGAAGCTTTCTTT.

This clonotype was observed many times. The chain combines TRBV27 with TRBJ1-1, with TRBD1 matching 8 bases. This CDR3 comprises 14 residues. Per germline, CDR1 MNHEY and CDR2 SMNVEV (reference sequence). Trimming took 5 bases from V and 5 from J; bases not matched to a gene: 7. CDR3 protein: CASSIKQGVTEAFF. CDR3 bases: TGTGCCAGCAGTATTAAACAGGGGGTAACTGAAGCTTTCTTT.

This clonotype has a count of ten or more. The chain couples TRBV5-1 to TRBJ2-3, with D uncertain. Between the trimmed V and J ends, which lost 0 bases and 6 bases, there was a span of 8 bases. The CDR3 has 13 amino acids. Germline V lookup: CDR1 SGHRS, CDR2 YFSETQ. For the CDR3, the DNA is TGCGCCAGCAGCTTGGACTTTATGGATACGCAGTATTTT. Translation: CASSLDFMDTQYF.

This clonotype was observed at least ten times. The chain has TRBV5-1 and TRBJ2-1, with 7 bases identical to TRBD2. V dropped 0 bases and J dropped 3; count of bases not matched to a gene: 3. Germline V gives CDR1 SGHRS, CDR2 YFSETQ. The CDR3 has 15 residues. The CDR3 DNA reads TGCGCCAGCAGCTTGGTTGCGGGAGACTACAATGAGCAGTTCTTC. This gives the protein CASSLVAGDYNEQFF.

This clonotype came up many times. This chain uses TRBV5-1 with TRBJ1-2; D is uncertain. The V end was cut by 1 base, the J end by 6 bases, with 10 bases between. Germline V gene lookup returns CDR1 SGHRS and CDR2 YFSETQ. CDR3 length: 13 residues. The DNA for the CDR3 is TGCGCCAGCAGCTTGAGAGCGGCGGATGGCTACACCTTC. This sequence encodes CASSLRAADGYTF. The full variable domain, completed using reference TRBV5-1 and TRBJ1-2, is KAGVTQTPRYLIKTRGQQVTLSCSPISGHRSVSWYQQTPGQGLQFLFEYFSETQRNKGNFPGRFSGRQFSNSRSEMNVSTLELGDSALYLCASSLRAADGYTFGSGTRLTVV.

The table lists this clonotype with many counts. The chain recombines TRBV5-1 with TRBJ2-3; TRBD1 matches 8 bases. This CDR3 region has 15 residues. Germline V gene sequence: CDR1 SGHRS, CDR2 YFSETQ. V trimming: 3 bases; J trimming: 2 bases; junction bases outside the gene matches: 5. The CDR3 region has the DNA TGCGCCAGCAGCTCGCGGACAGGGCCCACAGATACGCAGTATTTT. Translating gives CASSSRTGPTDTQYF.